Below, 26 T cell receptor beta chains from the same sample are listed, as sequenced in a study of PD-1 blockade in classical Hodgkin lymphoma. The repertoire was sequenced with immunoSEQ multiplex PCR; TCRdb's copy has only in-frame clones and lacks some. Of under 70,000 clones listed, about 91% are singletons. Every patient was affected by relapse after autologous stem cell transplantation, while exposure to brentuximab vedotin was not uniform. Sequencing used peripheral blood mononuclear cells (PBMCs), obtained at baseline. These receptors were collected from a human donor with classical Hodgkin lymphoma.

This sequence joins TRBV7-8 and TRBJ1-1, with D tentatively TRBD1 (5 bases). This CDR3 has 16 amino acids. Germline V gene lookup returns CDR1 SGHVS and CDR2 FQNEAQ. Trimming cost V 2 bases and J 0 bases, with 13 bases left between them. The CDR3 DNA reads TGTGCCAGCAGCTTAATGGGGACTAATATGAACACTGAAGCTTTCTTT. It translates to CASSLMGTNMNTEAFF.

CDR3 in amino acids: CASSIDTLGLRPQHF. The CDR3, as DNA: TGTGCCAGTAGTATAGACACCCTGGGACTCCGGCCCCAGCATTTT. This chain links TRBV19 with TRBJ1-5; D may be TRBD1 (5 bases). This CDR3 region has 15 residues. Per the germline V gene, CDR1 is LNHDA and CDR2 is SQIVND (reference sequence). V gave up 0 bases and J gave up 9 bases, with 15 bases separating them. The full variable domain, with the rest looked up from reference TRBV19 and TRBJ1-5, is DGGITQSPKYLFRKEGQNVTLSCEQNLNHDAMYWYRQDPGQGLRLIYYSQIVNDFQKGDIAEGYSVSREKKESFPLTVTSAQKNPTAFYLCASSIDTLGLRPQHFGDGTRLSIL.

The J gene is TRBJ2-6, the V gene TRBV5-1, with D unclear. The CDR3 is made up of 15 amino acids. Germline loops: CDR1 SGHRS, CDR2 YFSETQ. Trimming left V 0 bases short and J 0 bases short, with 4 bases between. CDR3 in amino acids: CASSLEVSGANVLTF. DNA of the CDR3: TGCGCCAGCAGCTTGGAAGTCTCTGGGGCCAACGTCCTGACTTTC.

J is TRBJ2-7 and V is TRBV28; unclear D gene. Germline CDR1 is MDHEN and CDR2 is SYDVKM. V was cut by 2 bases and J by 4 bases, with 15 bases left in between. The CDR3 length is 15 residues. In DNA, the CDR3 is TGTGCCAGCAGTTTACCGGGCGGAAACCTATACGAGCAGTACTTC. Translated, it gives CASSLPGGNLYEQYF.

The J gene is TRBJ1-5, the V gene TRBV6-5; D uncertain. The CDR3 runs 13 residues. The germline V and J ends were trimmed by 6 bases and 5 bases, with 11 bases remaining between them. CDR1 MNHEY and CDR2 SVGAGI come from the germline V gene. The DNA for the CDR3 is TGTGCCAGCAGACGGGATTCCGATCAGCCCCAGCATTTT. Translated, it gives CASRRDSDQPQHF.

The chain couples TRBV7-2 to TRBJ2-7; D call uncertain. Germline lookup yields CDR1 SGHTA and CDR2 FQGNSA. The germline V and J ends were trimmed by 6 bases and 3 bases, with 6 bases remaining between them. The CDR3 has 11 residues. The DNA for the CDR3 is TGTGCCAGCAGTCGGAACTACGAGCAGTACTTC. It yields the protein CASSRNYEQYF.

V usage is TRBV7-9 and J usage is TRBJ1-6, with D perhaps TRBD1 (5 bases). Germline V lookup: CDR1 SEHNR, CDR2 FQNEAQ (reference sequence). This CDR3 contains 14 residues. The germline V and J ends were trimmed by 8 bases and 7 bases, with 15 bases remaining between them. The CDR3 is CASSFRGGNSPLHF. CDR3 nucleotide sequence: TGTGCCAGCTCGTTTCGGGGCGGAAATTCACCCCTCCACTTT.

The rearrangement links TRBV15 to TRBJ1-2; D possibly corresponds to TRBD1 (6 bases). The V and J ends lost 2 bases and 8 bases respectively, with 15 bases between them. Germline V CDR1 and CDR2: LNHNV, YYDKDF (reference sequence). This CDR3 spans 14 amino acids. CDR3 sequence (DNA): TGTGCCACCAGCAGAACAAACAGGGTTGGAGGCTACACCTTC. Its translation is CATSRTNRVGGYTF.

The rearrangement joins TRBV10-2 to TRBJ1-5; no firm D call. V lost 3 bases, J lost 0 bases, and 6 bases lay in between. The germline V gene encodes CDR1 WSHSY and CDR2 SAAADI. This CDR3 region has 14 residues. CDR3 protein: CASSDTVSNQPQHF. In DNA, the CDR3 is TGCGCCAGCAGTGATACGGTTAGCAATCAGCCCCAGCATTTT.

This clone was seen only a few times. The rearrangement links TRBV7-2 to TRBJ2-5; TRBD2 aligns across 8 bases. The V gene's germline CDR1 is SGHTA and CDR2 FQGNSA. The trim removed 4 bases at V and 5 bases at J, leaving 12 bases unmatched. This CDR3 has 16 residues. The CDR3 nucleotides are TGTGCCAGCAGCTACCGATTCGGGGGGGCCGGGGAGACCCAGTACTTC. Translated: CASSYRFGGAGETQYF.

This clone was recorded once. The chain joins TRBV28 to TRBJ2-7; a weak D match, TRBD2 (7 bases). This CDR3 has 16 residues. Trimming removed 5 bases from V and 3 bases from J, with 20 bases in between. Germline V gene data show CDR1 as MDHEN and CDR2 as SYDVKM. CDR3 nucleotides: TGTGCCAGCAGTCTGGGGGGGGGCAGGGTAAGCTACGAGCAGTACTTC. Its protein is CASSLGGGRVSYEQYF.

The rearrangement uses TRBV5-6 and TRBJ1-2; D is perhaps TRBD1 (6 bases). CDR1 and CDR2 (germline): SGHDT, YYEEEE. The CDR3 extends over 15 amino acids. Trimming pared 2 bases from V and 11 bases from J, leaving 22 bases between. This CDR3 reads CASSFGGQMPVRYTF. The CDR3 bases are TGTGCCAGCAGCTTCGGGGGACAAATGCCCGTGCGTTACACCTTC.

The chain recombines TRBV7-3 with TRBJ2-3; 8 positions agree with TRBD2. Germline V CDR1 and CDR2: SGHTA, FQGTGA. The V and J ends lost 6 bases and 2 bases, in that order; junction bases with no gene match: 7. There are 15 residues in the CDR3. The CDR3 region is CASRSRAGDTDTQYF. CDR3 sequence (DNA): TGTGCCAGCAGGTCTAGAGCGGGGGACACAGATACGCAGTATTTT.

In regard to this clone: This specimen includes other DNA sequences encoding the same CDR3. The chain employs TRBV19 and TRBJ2-7; 10 nucleotides agree with TRBD2. In germline, CDR1 is LNHDA, CDR2 SQIVND (reference sequence). V lost 3 bases to trimming and J lost 2 bases; unmatched junction nucleotides: 10. This CDR3 region has 17 residues. This CDR3 is CASSIRFLSGGTYEQYF. The CDR3 DNA reads as TGTGCCAGTAGTATCCGTTTTCTTAGCGGGGGGACCTACGAGCAGTACTTC.

V gene TRBV6-5 combines with J gene TRBJ1-2; a possible D gene is TRBD1 (5 bases). The CDR3 covers 14 residues. Trimming cost V 2 bases and J 4 bases, with 11 bases left between them. The germline gives CDR1 MNHEY, CDR2 SVGAGI. CDR3: CASSYRGGSYGYTF. CDR3 nucleotide sequence: TGTGCCAGCAGTTACCGGGGGGGGAGCTATGGCTACACCTTC.

The chain carries TRBV5-1 and TRBJ2-2; the match to TRBD2 covers 7 bases. Germline V gene sequence: CDR1 SGHRS, CDR2 YFSETQ. V lost 0 bases, J lost 3 bases, and 2 bases stayed unmatched. There are 15 residues in the CDR3. The CDR3 region is CASSLAGGYTGELFF. The CDR3 nucleotides read TGCGCCAGCAGCTTGGCCGGGGGGTACACCGGGGAGCTGTTTTTT. Full variable domain (remainder filled in from reference TRBV5-1 and TRBJ2-2): KAGVTQTPRYLIKTRGQQVTLSCSPISGHRSVSWYQQTPGQGLQFLFEYFSETQRNKGNFPGRFSGRQFSNSRSEMNVSTLELGDSALYLCASSLAGGYTGELFFGEGSRLTVL.

The chain links TRBV7-8 to TRBJ2-7; D is unclear. There are 12 residues in the CDR3. V lost 2 bases to trimming and J lost 4 bases, with 6 bases between them. Germline CDR1 and CDR2: SGHVS and FQNEAQ. CDR3 sequence reads: CASSLLHYEQYF. DNA of the CDR3: TGTGCCAGCAGCTTACTACATTACGAGCAGTACTTC. Filled out from reference TRBV7-8 and TRBJ2-7, the complete variable domain reads GAGVSQSPRYKVAKRGQDVALRCDPISGHVSLFWYQQALGQGPEFLTYFQNEAQLDKSGLPSDRFFAERPEGSVSTLKIQRTQQEDSAVYLCASSLLHYEQYFGPGTRLTVT.

The chain has TRBV6-6 and TRBJ1-4, with D possibly being TRBD1 (6 bases). The CDR3 length is 15 residues. The V gene lost 7 bases and the J gene lost 7 bases, with 19 bases spanning the gap. The germline gives CDR1 MNHNY, CDR2 SVGAGI (reference sequence). The CDR3 nucleotides are TGTGCCAGCACCCCGCGAACGGGGGCGAGTGAAAAACTGTTTTTT. This codes for CASTPRTGASEKLFF.

The rearrangement uses TRBV6-5 and TRBJ1-5, with D tentatively TRBD1 (5 bases). The CDR3 totals 15 residues. The germline gives CDR1 MNHEY, CDR2 SVGAGI. V gave up 6 bases and J gave up 6 bases, with 18 bases separating them. CDR3 in amino acids: CASSPTGGSGQPQHF. DNA of the CDR3: TGTGCCAGCAGCCCCACGGGGGGTTCGGGTCAGCCCCAGCATTTT.

In its sample, this clone was seen once. Other DNA sequences in this sample translate to the same CDR3. CDR3 sequence: CASSFGGGYTF. In nucleotides, the CDR3 is TGTGCCAGCAGTTTCGGCGGGGGCTACACCTTC. The chain couples TRBV28 to TRBJ1-2; D call uncertain. V lost 3 bases to trimming and J lost 8 bases, with 7 bases between them. CDR1 MDHEN and CDR2 SYDVKM come from the germline V gene. The CDR3 runs to 11 residues.

The genes are TRBV7-8 and TRBJ1-2; 11 positions agree with TRBD1. The CDR3 spans 15 residues. V gave up 1 base and J gave up 6 bases; unmatched junction bases: 4. Per germline, CDR1 SGHVS and CDR2 FQNEAQ. For the CDR3, the DNA is TGTGCCAGCAGCTTAGGGACAGGGGGCTTGGATGGCTACACCTTC. Translated: CASSLGTGGLDGYTF.

The chain employs TRBV10-3 and TRBJ2-1, with TRBD1 matching 9 bases. Germline V gene data show CDR1 as ENHRY and CDR2 as SYGVKD. This CDR3 has 14 residues. Trimming removed 6 bases from V and 9 bases from J; junction bases left unmatched: 9. The DNA for the CDR3 is TGTGCCATCAGAGGGACAGGGCTCCGTGGTGAGCAGTTCTTC. Translating gives CAIRGTGLRGEQFF.

The chain recombines TRBV6-1 with TRBJ1-2; TRBD1 matches at 11 bases. Trimming took 5 bases from V and 6 from J; bases not matched to a gene: 2. The CDR3 totals 13 residues. Germline CDR1 MNHNS, CDR2 SASEGT. As DNA, the CDR3 is TGTGCCAGCAGTCAGGACAGGGGGCATGGCTACACCTTC. Encoded protein: CASSQDRGHGYTF.

The rearrangement uses TRBV2 and TRBJ2-7, with 9 bases aligning to TRBD1. This CDR3 region has 15 residues. Germline V lookup: CDR1 SNHLY, CDR2 FYNNEI. The V gene end was trimmed by 8 bases and the J gene end by 5 bases; junction bases not matched to a gene: 13. For the CDR3, the DNA is TGTGCCAGCTCGCGAGCGGGACAGGGTATACACGAGCAGTACTTC. It encodes CASSRAGQGIHEQYF.

The chain has TRBV19 and TRBJ2-2; TRBD1 might be the D (6 bases). Trimming pared 5 bases from V and 3 bases from J, leaving 16 bases between. CDR3 length equals 16 residues. CDR1 and CDR2 from the germline V gene are LNHDA and SQIVND (reference sequence). The CDR3 DNA reads as TGTGCCAGTAGTCCCAGGGGCGTGGGGGACACCGGGGAGCTGTTTTTT. Protein product: CASSPRGVGDTGELFF.

This clone was seen a single time. The J gene is TRBJ1-2, the V gene TRBV25-1; TRBD1 matches 8 bases. The CDR3 contains 14 residues. The germline V gene has CDR1 MGHDK and CDR2 SYGVNS. J gave up 5 bases and V 5 bases, and 7 bases lay outside the gene matches. This CDR3 is CASSLPTGEYGYTF. CDR3 in DNA: TGTGCCAGCAGTCTCCCGACAGGGGAATATGGCTACACCTTC.